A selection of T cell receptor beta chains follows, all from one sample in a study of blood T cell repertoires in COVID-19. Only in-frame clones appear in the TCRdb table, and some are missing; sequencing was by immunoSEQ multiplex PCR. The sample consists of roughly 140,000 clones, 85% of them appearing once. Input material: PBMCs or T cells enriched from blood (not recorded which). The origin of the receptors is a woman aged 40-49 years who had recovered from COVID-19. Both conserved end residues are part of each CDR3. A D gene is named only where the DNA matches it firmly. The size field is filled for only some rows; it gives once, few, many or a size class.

CASRGGGPDTGELFF	TGCGCCAGCAGGGGCGGGGGGCCGGACACCGGGGAGCTGTTTTTT	TRBJ2-2	TRBD2	NA	TRBV5-1
CASSAGTGDVSGNTIYF	TGTGCCAGCAGCGCCGGGACAGGGGACGTCTCTGGAAACACCATATATTTT	TRBJ1-3	TRBD1	NA	TRBV3-1/TRBV3-2
CASRIGGSDYGYTF	TGTGCCAGTAGAATCGGGGGGAGCGACTATGGCTACACCTTC	TRBJ1-2	NA	once	TRBV19
CASSGGGAGETQYF	TGTGCCAGCAGCGGAGGGGGCGCTGGGGAGACCCAGTACTTC	TRBJ2-5	TRBD1	NA	TRBV9
CASSSGTFYGYTF	TGTGCCAGCAGTTCTGGGACATTCTATGGCTACACCTTC	TRBJ1-2	NA	once	TRBV6-5
CASSPAGTSGRDTQYF	TGTGCCAGCAGCCCTGCCGGGACTAGCGGGAGGGATACGCAGTATTTT	TRBJ2-3	TRBD2	NA	TRBV3-1/TRBV3-2
CATSRDQTTEKLFF	TGTGCCACCAGCAGAGACCAAACAACCGAAAAACTGTTTTTT	TRBJ1-4	NA	NA	TRBV15
CASSPRQAYSGELFF	TGTGCCAGCAGCCCTCGACAGGCGTACTCCGGGGAGCTGTTTTTT	TRBJ2-2	NA	once	TRBV7-8
CASSIAGVTYGYTF	TGTGCCAGTAGTATAGCGGGGGTTACGTATGGCTACACCTTC	TRBJ1-2	NA	NA	TRBV19
CASSQDNRAYGYTF	TGTGCCAGCAGCCAAGATAACAGGGCTTATGGCTACACCTTC	TRBJ1-2	NA	NA	TRBV3-1/TRBV3-2
CASSMDLAGGSYNEQFF	TGTGCCAGCAGCATGGATCTAGCGGGGGGCTCCTACAATGAGCAGTTCTTC	TRBJ2-1	TRBD2	NA	TRBV5-4
CASSVNRGPYEQYF	TGTGCCAGCAGTGTCAACAGGGGGCCGTACGAGCAGTACTTC	TRBJ2-7	TRBD1	NA	TRBV2
CASSQLTGSYEQYF	TGCGCCAGCAGCCAACTGACAGGCTCCTACGAGCAGTACTTC	TRBJ2-7	NA	NA	TRBV4-1
CASSLAGTGGYYGYTF	TGTGCCAGCAGCTTAGCCGGGACAGGGGGCTACTATGGCTACACCTTC	TRBJ1-2	TRBD1	once	TRBV11-2
CASSQDRADYYSYEQYF	TGCGCCAGCAGCCAAGATAGGGCTGACTACTACTCCTACGAGCAGTACTTC	TRBJ2-7	NA	NA	TRBV4-1
CASSVGSGGATEAFF	TGTGCCAGCAGCGTAGGCTCCGGGGGGGCCACTGAAGCTTTCTTT	TRBJ1-1	NA	NA	TRBV9
CASVQGGTEAFF	TGTGCCAGCGTTCAAGGGGGCACTGAAGCTTTCTTT	TRBJ1-1	NA	NA	TRBV6-5
CASSSRGLTLWGRAEKLFF	TGTGCCAGCAGTAGCCGAGGGCTAACTCTGTGGGGGAGGGCTGAAAAACTGTTTTTT	TRBJ1-4	NA	NA	TRBV2
CASSERVRVRMNTEAFF	TGTGCCAGCAGTGAAAGGGTCAGGGTTAGAATGAACACTGAAGCTTTCTTT	TRBJ1-1	NA	NA	TRBV2
CASSAILDSAYEQYF	TGTGCCAGCAGCGCGATTTTAGACTCGGCCTACGAGCAGTACTTC	TRBJ2-7	NA	NA	TRBV5-6
CASSGGGATNEKLFF	TGTGCCAGCAGCGGCGGGGGAGCAACTAATGAAAAACTGTTTTTT	TRBJ1-4	NA	NA	TRBV9
CASSLVGGPNEKLFF	TGCGCCAGCAGCTTGGTGGGGGGGCCAAATGAAAAACTGTTTTTT	TRBJ1-4	NA	NA	TRBV5-1
CASSPQAGEFHEQYF	TGTGCCAGCAGCCCTCAAGCGGGAGAATTCCACGAGCAGTACTTC	TRBJ2-7	TRBD2	NA	TRBV5-4
CASTTRGSGQGVSYYTEAFF	TGTGCCAGCACTACTCGGGGATCAGGACAGGGGGTGTCGTATTACACTGAAGCTTTCTTT	TRBJ1-1	TRBD1	NA	TRBV5-5
CASSEKGANTEAFF	TGTGCCAGCAGTGAGAAGGGGGCGAACACTGAAGCTTTCTTT	TRBJ1-1	TRBD1	NA	TRBV2
CASSPRDQEAGRQYF	TGTGCCAGCAGCCCGCGGGACCAAGAAGCGGGGAGGCAGTATTTT	TRBJ2-3	TRBD2	NA	TRBV11-3
CASSISGTSYEQYF	TGTGCCAGTAGTATTAGCGGGACTTCCTACGAGCAGTACTTC	TRBJ2-7	TRBD2	NA	TRBV19
CASSLGVSGELFF	TGTGCCAGCAGCTTGGGCGTCAGCGGGGAGCTGTTTTTT	TRBJ2-2	NA	NA	TRBV13
CASSPGTGNSYEQYF	TGTGCCAGCAGCCCAGGGACAGGCAATTCCTACGAGCAGTACTTC	TRBJ2-7	TRBD1	NA	TRBV6-5
CASSVTGSSYNSPLHF	TGTGCCAGCAGCGTGACAGGGAGCTCCTATAATTCACCCCTCCACTTT	TRBJ1-6	TRBD1	NA	TRBV9
CASSPRPSTEAFF	TGCGCCAGCAGCCCAAGACCTAGCACTGAAGCTTTCTTT	TRBJ1-1	NA	NA	TRBV4-1
CASSVRTPINYGYTF	TGTGCCAGCAGCGTACGGACACCAATTAACTATGGCTACACCTTC	TRBJ1-2	NA	NA	TRBV7-2
CASSPGQNYEQYF	TGTGCCAGTAGTCCCGGACAGAACTACGAGCAGTACTTC	TRBJ2-7	NA	NA	TRBV19
CASTPDSQETQYF	TGTGCCAGCACGCCAGACAGCCAAGAGACCCAGTACTTC	TRBJ2-5	NA	NA	TRBV14
CAWRLDRADTQYF	TGTGCCTGGAGGCTGGACAGGGCAGATACGCAGTATTTT	TRBJ2-3	TRBD1	NA	TRBV30
CASSYRTSTDTQYF	TGTGCCAGCAGTTATCGAACTAGCACAGATACGCAGTATTTT	TRBJ2-3	NA	NA	TRBV6-5
CASSSRFEGAPEQFF	TGTGCCAGCAGCTCCCGTTTTGAGGGGGCGCCTGAGCAGTTCTTC	TRBJ2-1	TRBD1	many	TRBV7-9
CASSPFNGWDTIYF	TGTGCCAGCAGTCCGTTCAACGGGTGGGACACCATATATTTT	TRBJ1-3	NA	NA	TRBV27
CATATGGGTDTQYF	TGTGCCACCGCCACCGGGGGTGGCACAGATACGCAGTATTTT	TRBJ2-3	NA	few	TRBV19
CAWTPYESEAFF	TGTGCCTGGACCCCGTATGAGAGTGAAGCTTTCTTT	TRBJ1-1	NA	NA	TRBV30